Each of the 15 T cell receptor beta chains below was sequenced from the same sample in a study of shared clonotypes between healthy human individuals. Repertoires were generated with immunoSEQ multiplex PCR, while TCRdb's copy carries only in-frame clones and drops some. The sample carries roughly 700,000 clones, over 65% recorded once. Source material: memory CD4+ T cells sorted from blood. Documented subset: CD45RA-negative fraction. The source is a woman between 25 and 40 years old in good health.

Notes on this clone: The same CDR3 can be traced to other DNA sequences in this sample. V is TRBV28 and J is TRBJ1-2; D is unresolved. V was shortened by 8 bases and J by 2 bases, with 6 bases between the two germline ends. Germline V gene sequence: CDR1 MDHEN, CDR2 SYDVKM. This CDR3 comprises 11 residues. CDR3 sequence reads: CASGQNYGYTF. The CDR3 coding sequence is TGTGCCAGCGGTCAAAACTATGGCTACACCTTC.

V usage is TRBV28 and J usage is TRBJ2-5, with 9 bases identical to TRBD1. Germline values: CDR1 MDHEN, CDR2 SYDVKM. This CDR3 contains 14 residues. Trimming cost V 3 bases and J 5 bases; bases outside gene matches: 4. The CDR3 nucleotides read TGTGCCAGCAGTTTCGGGACAGGGTGGGAGACCCAGTACTTC. Translated: CASSFGTGWETQYF.

The chain has TRBV19 and TRBJ2-5; a weak D match, TRBD1 (5 bases). V was cut by 2 bases and J by 1 base, with 8 bases left in between. The CDR3 covers 14 residues. CDR1 is LNHDA, CDR2 SQIVND, per germline (reference sequence). CDR3 DNA sequence: TGTGCCAGTAGTATAACAGGTCTCCAAGAGACCCAGTACTTC. It encodes CASSITGLQETQYF.

The genes are TRBV4-1 and TRBJ2-5, with 8 bases lining up with TRBD1. CDR1 and CDR2 from the germline V gene are MGHRA and YSYEKL. V lost 0 bases, J lost 5 bases, and 8 bases stayed unmatched. The CDR3 consists of 16 residues. CDR3 protein: CASSQDPGRGLETQYF. In nucleotides, the CDR3 is TGCGCCAGCAGCCAAGATCCAGGCAGGGGGCTGGAGACCCAGTACTTC.

The V gene is TRBV5-1, the J gene TRBJ1-4; a weak D match, TRBD1 (5 bases). Germline V gene sequence: CDR1 SGHRS, CDR2 YFSETQ. Trimming cost V 3 bases and J 6 bases, with 12 bases left between them. CDR3 length equals 14 residues. CDR3 sequence reads: CASSSGLADEKLFF. The CDR3 bases are TGCGCCAGCAGCTCGGGACTAGCAGATGAAAAACTGTTTTTT.

This clone was seen just once. The J gene is TRBJ2-7, the V gene TRBV19; a possible D gene is TRBD2 (6 bases). Germline lookup yields CDR1 LNHDA and CDR2 SQIVND (reference sequence). The CDR3 spans 14 residues. The germline V and J ends were trimmed by 4 bases and 4 bases, with 14 bases remaining between them. CDR3 sequence (DNA): TGTGCCAGTAGTAATGGCGGGGCGGGTTACGAGCAGTACTTC. It codes for CASSNGGAGYEQYF.

This rearrangement joins TRBV5-1 to TRBJ2-3, with D possibly being TRBD1 (6 bases). This CDR3 has 16 residues. V was clipped by 4 bases and J by 3 bases, with 18 bases between them. Per germline, CDR1 SGHRS and CDR2 YFSETQ. The CDR3 reads CASSPGHLQRTDTQYF. The CDR3 region has the DNA TGCGCCAGCAGCCCGGGACATCTTCAAAGAACAGATACGCAGTATTTT. Based on the CDR3 plus reference TRBV5-1 and TRBJ2-3, the full variable domain is KAGVTQTPRYLIKTRGQQVTLSCSPISGHRSVSWYQQTPGQGLQFLFEYFSETQRNKGNFPGRFSGRQFSNSRSEMNVSTLELGDSALYLCASSPGHLQRTDTQYFGPGTRLTVL.

V and J are TRBV4-1 and TRBJ1-4; 7 bases map to TRBD1. The V gene end was trimmed by 0 bases and the J gene end by 6 bases; junction bases not matched to a gene: 4. The CDR3 runs to 15 residues. In germline, CDR1 is MGHRA, CDR2 YSYEKL. CDR3 DNA: TGCGCCAGCAGCCAAGAGGACAGGACCTATGAAAAACTGTTTTTT. Its protein is CASSQEDRTYEKLFF.

This clone was seen a few times. Other DNA sequences in this sample translate to the same CDR3. The J gene is TRBJ1-5, the V gene TRBV7-2; D is uncertain. Germline V gene sequence: CDR1 SGHTA, CDR2 FQGNSA. V lost 1 base to trimming and J lost 0 bases, with 7 bases between them. CDR3 length: 15 residues. CDR3 sequence (DNA): TGTGCCAGCAGCTTAGAGGCTCTTAGCAATCAGCCCCAGCATTTT. Translated, it gives CASSLEALSNQPQHF.

The chain uses TRBV9 and TRBJ2-3; the match to TRBD2 covers 7 bases. This CDR3 contains 14 residues. V gave up 0 bases and J gave up 7 bases; unmatched junction bases: 5. Germline CDR1 is SGDLS and CDR2 is YYNGEE. The DNA of the CDR3 is TGTGCCAGCAGCGTAGGCGGGAGTATGAATACGCAGTATTTT. Translated, it gives CASSVGGSMNTQYF. The whole variable domain, filled in from reference TRBV9 and TRBJ2-3, reads DSGVTQTPKHLITATGQRVTLRCSPRSGDLSVYWYQQSLDQGLQFLIQYYNGEERAKGNILERFSAQQFPDLHSELNLSSLELGDSALYFCASSVGGSMNTQYFGPGTRLTVL.

The chain recombines TRBV28 with TRBJ1-5, with TRBD1 matching over 9 bases. V lost 7 bases, J lost 7 bases, and 11 bases stayed unmatched. The CDR3 extends over 15 amino acids. Germline V gene sequence: CDR1 MDHEN, CDR2 SYDVKM. The CDR3 protein is CASNPGDREIQPQHF. The CDR3 region has the DNA TGTGCCAGCAACCCTGGGGACAGGGAGATACAGCCCCAGCATTTT. Variable domain in full (rest from reference TRBV28 and TRBJ1-5): DVKVTQSSRYLVKRTGEKVFLECVQDMDHENMFWYRQDPGLGLRLIYFSYDVKMKEKGDIPEGYSVSREKKERFSLILESASTNQTSMYLCASNPGDREIQPQHFGDGTRLSIL.

The gene calls are TRBV6-1 and TRBJ1-1; no clear D gene. The CDR3 runs 13 residues. Germline lookup yields CDR1 MNHNS and CDR2 SASEGT. The V end lost 4 bases, the J end lost 6 bases, and 12 bases lay between the germline ends. Here the CDR3 reads CASSGAEASEAFF. The CDR3 nucleotides are TGTGCCAGCAGTGGAGCGGAGGCGTCTGAAGCTTTCTTT.

This clone showed up just a few times. The chain is built from TRBV27 and TRBJ2-7; TRBD2 matches 10 bases. V was pared by 8 bases and J by 2 bases, with 9 bases of the junction left unmatched. CDR1 is MNHEY, CDR2 SMNVEV, per germline (reference sequence). The CDR3 has 15 amino acids. CDR3 residues: CASQTVAGGTYEQYF. The CDR3 region has the DNA TGTGCCAGCCAGACTGTAGCGGGAGGAACCTACGAGCAGTACTTC.

The rearrangement links TRBV2 to TRBJ2-7; D is perhaps TRBD1 or TRBD2 (6 bases each). The V gene's germline CDR1 is SNHLY and CDR2 FYNNEI. The CDR3 covers 13 residues. The CDR3 here is CAGRFGGTYEQYF. CDR3 sequence (DNA): TGTGCTGGACGTTTCGGCGGGACATACGAGCAGTACTTC.

The rearrangement links TRBV2 to TRBJ2-1; 9 bases align to TRBD2. The CDR3 spans 16 residues. Germline V gene lookup returns CDR1 SNHLY and CDR2 FYNNEI. V lost 5 bases to trimming and J lost 4 bases; unmatched junction nucleotides: 9. Here the CDR3 DNA reads TGTGCCAGCAGTCGGGCCCCTAGCGGGGCATACAATGAGCAGTTCTTC. This encodes CASSRAPSGAYNEQFF.